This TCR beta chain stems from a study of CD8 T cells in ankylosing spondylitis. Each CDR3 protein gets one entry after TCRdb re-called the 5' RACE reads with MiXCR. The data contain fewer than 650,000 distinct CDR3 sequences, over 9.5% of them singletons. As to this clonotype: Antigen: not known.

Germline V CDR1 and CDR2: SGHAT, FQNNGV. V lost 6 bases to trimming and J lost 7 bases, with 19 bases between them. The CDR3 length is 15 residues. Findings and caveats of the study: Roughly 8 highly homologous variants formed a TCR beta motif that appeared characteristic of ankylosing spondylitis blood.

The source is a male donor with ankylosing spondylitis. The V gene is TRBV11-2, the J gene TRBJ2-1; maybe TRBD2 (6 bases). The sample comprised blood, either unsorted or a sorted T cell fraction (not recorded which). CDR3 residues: CASRPTGATNNEQFF. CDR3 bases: TGTGCCAGCAGACCAACGGGAGCGACTAATAATGAGCAGTTCTTC. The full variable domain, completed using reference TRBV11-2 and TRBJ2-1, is EAGVAQSPRYKIIEKRQSVAFWCNPISGHATLYWYQQILGQGPKLLIQFQNNGVVDDSQLPKDRFSAERLKGVDSTLKIQPAKLEDSAVYLCASRPTGATNNEQFFGPGTRLTVL.